What follows is one T cell receptor (beta chain) and its context. Researchers took RNA transcripts and amplified the TCR beta CDR3 regions from them. During a first-round RT-PCR of the TCR CDR3, the HTBI primer set was used. TCRdb recomputed calls from the multiplex PCR reads with MiXCR, one row per CDR3 protein. The repertoire includes more than 550,000 distinct CDR3 sequences, nearly 45% of them detected once, and about 7.2% sits in the top ten. Trimming shortened V by 3 bases and J by 0 bases, and 5 bases separated the two germline ends. This CDR3 has 14 amino acids. Thyroid ultrasound and orbital computed tomography, with clinical symptoms and serum thyroxine and TRAb, informed diagnoses. This record belongs to a study of T cells in Graves' hyperthyroidism and ophthalmopathy.

Sequenced: peripheral blood or thyroid tissue (not recorded which). The sequence was obtained from an adult man with Graves' disease, either hyperthyroidism or ophthalmopathy (not recorded which). The chain carries TRBV12-3 or TRBV12-4 and TRBJ1-4, with unresolved D. CDR3 bases: TGTGCCAGCAGTTTGAGTACAACTAATGAAAAACTGTTTTTT. As protein: CASSLSTTNEKLFF.